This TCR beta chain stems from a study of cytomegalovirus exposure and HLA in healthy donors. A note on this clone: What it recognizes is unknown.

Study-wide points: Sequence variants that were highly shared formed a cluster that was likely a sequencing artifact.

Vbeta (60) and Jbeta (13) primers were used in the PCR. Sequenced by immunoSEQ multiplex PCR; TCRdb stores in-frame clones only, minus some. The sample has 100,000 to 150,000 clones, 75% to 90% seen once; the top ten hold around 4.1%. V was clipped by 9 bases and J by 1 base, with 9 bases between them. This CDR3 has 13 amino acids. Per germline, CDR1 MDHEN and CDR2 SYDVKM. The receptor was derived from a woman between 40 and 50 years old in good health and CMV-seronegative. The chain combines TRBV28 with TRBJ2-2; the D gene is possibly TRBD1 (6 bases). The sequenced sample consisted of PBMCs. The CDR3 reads CASWGQNTGELFF. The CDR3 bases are TGTGCCAGTTGGGGACAGAACACCGGGGAGCTGTTTTTT.